This T cell receptor (beta chain) comes out of a study of blood T cell repertoires in COVID-19. Study overall: T cells, B-cell-depleted T cells, or PBMCs provided the cDNA or gDNA that served as material.

The CDR3 is 15 amino acids. CDR1 is SGHRS and CDR2 is YFSETQ in the germline V gene. The ends lost 0 bases at V and 8 bases at J; junction bases unmatched: 9. Authors' data handling: Estimated nucleated cell counts came from reference gene primer amplification. Assay used: immunoSEQ multiplex PCR; TCRdb lists only in-frame clones, some missing. V and J calls and clone size are copied from that table; D and trimming were computed from the DNA. The sample carries a few hundred thousand clones, about 84% recorded once. The chain uses TRBV5-1 and TRBJ1-2, with TRBD1 matching over 8 bases. The clonotype originates from an elderly man with acute or convalescent COVID-19. The sequencing sample was made of peripheral blood. CDR3 loop: CASSLEGQVPAGYTF. The CDR3 DNA follows: TGCGCCAGCAGCTTGGAGGGACAGGTCCCAGCAGGCTACACCTTC.